This T cell receptor beta chain was profiled in a study of shared clonotypes between healthy human individuals. Measured with immunoSEQ multiplex PCR; TCRdb has only the in-frame clones, and not every one. This sample has around 1.6 million clones, with approximately 98% found just once. In the case of this clone: Its specificity is unknown.

General study results and limits: Memory subsets generally showed lower estimated richness than naive subsets.

The receptor was isolated from a man aged 25 to 45 in good health. The source material was naive CD4+ T cells sorted from blood. Subset reported: CD45RA+ positively selected.

The DNA for the CDR3 is TGTGCCAGCTCAAGTAGCGGGAGTGTTGGGACAGATACGCAGTATTTT. Translating it yields CASSSSGSVGTDTQYF. V gene TRBV18 combines with J gene TRBJ2-3; 9 nucleotides match TRBD2. The CDR3 has 16 amino acids. Germline V lookup: CDR1 KGHSH, CDR2 LQKENI. J was trimmed by 3 bases and V by 5 bases; bases with no gene match: 9.